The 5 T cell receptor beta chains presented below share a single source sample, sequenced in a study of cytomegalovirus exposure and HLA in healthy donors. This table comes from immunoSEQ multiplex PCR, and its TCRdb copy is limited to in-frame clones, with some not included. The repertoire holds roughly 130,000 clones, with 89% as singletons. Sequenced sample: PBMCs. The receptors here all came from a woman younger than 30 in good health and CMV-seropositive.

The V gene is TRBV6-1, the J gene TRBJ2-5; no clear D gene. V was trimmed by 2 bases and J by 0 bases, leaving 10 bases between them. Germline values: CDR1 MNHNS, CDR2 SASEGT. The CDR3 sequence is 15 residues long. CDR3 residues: CASSEIGWYQETQYF. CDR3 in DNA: TGTGCCAGCAGTGAAATCGGGTGGTACCAAGAGACCCAGTACTTC.

The chain's CDR3 is CASSFQGLANYGYTF. For the CDR3, the DNA is TGTGCCAGCAGCTTTCAGGGCCTAGCTAACTATGGCTACACCTTC. The gene calls are TRBV7-2 and TRBJ1-2; possible D gene TRBD1, 5 bases. Trimming took 3 bases from V and 0 from J, leaving 11 bases between them. In germline, CDR1 is SGHTA, CDR2 FQGNSA. CDR3 length: 15 residues. The variable domain in full, with the rest retrieved from reference TRBV7-2 and TRBJ1-2, is GAGVSQSPSNKVTEKGKDVELRCDPISGHTALYWYRQSLGQGLEFLIYFQGNSAPDKSGLPSDRFSAERTGGSVSTLTIQRTQQEDSAVYLCASSFQGLANYGYTFGSGTRLTVV.

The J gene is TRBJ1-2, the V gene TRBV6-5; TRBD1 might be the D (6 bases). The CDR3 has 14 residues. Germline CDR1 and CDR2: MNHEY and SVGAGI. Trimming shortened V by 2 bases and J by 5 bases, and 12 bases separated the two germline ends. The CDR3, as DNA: TGTGCCAGCAGTTACGCTGACAGGATATATGGCTACACCTTC. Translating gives CASSYADRIYGYTF.

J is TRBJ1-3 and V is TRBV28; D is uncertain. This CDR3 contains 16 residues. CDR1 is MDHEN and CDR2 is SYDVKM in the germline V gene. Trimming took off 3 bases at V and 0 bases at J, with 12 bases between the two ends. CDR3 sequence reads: CASSFQRTSSGNTIYF. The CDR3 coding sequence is TGTGCCAGCAGTTTTCAGCGAACGAGCTCTGGAAACACCATATATTTT.

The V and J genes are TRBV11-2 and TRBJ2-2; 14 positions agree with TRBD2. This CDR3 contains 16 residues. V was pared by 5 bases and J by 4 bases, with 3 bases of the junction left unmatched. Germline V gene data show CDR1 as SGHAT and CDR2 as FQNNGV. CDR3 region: CASSRLAGGFTGELFF. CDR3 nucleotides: TGTGCCAGCAGCCGACTAGCGGGGGGGTTCACCGGGGAGCTGTTTTTT.